This is a list of T cell receptor beta chains from one sample in a study of B cell selection in AIRE deficiency. Sequencing used immunoSEQ multiplex PCR; TCRdb keeps in-frame clones, though not all of them. The sample lists about 24,000 clones, about 96% occurring once. The source material was CD4+CD127+ conventional T cells sorted from PBMCs. All receptors derive from a human donor in good health. CDR3s include the opening cysteine and the closing phenylalanine or tryptophan. Fields, in order: D gene, V gene, J gene, clone size, CDR3 DNA, CDR3 protein. A D gene is named only where the DNA matches it firmly. Clone sizes are given selectively: once, few, many, or a class where the clone is expanded.

d_gene: -; v_gene: TRBV10-1; j_gene: TRBJ1-3; abundance: few; CDR3nt: TGCGCCAGCAGTGAGTCGGCAAACTCTGGAAACACCATATATTTT; CDR3aa: CASSESANSGNTIYF
d_gene: -; v_gene: TRBV19; j_gene: TRBJ2-1; abundance: -; CDR3nt: TGTGCCAGTAGTACGAAGAGGTTCCACAATGAGCAGTTCTTC; CDR3aa: CASSTKRFHNEQFF
d_gene: TRBD2; v_gene: TRBV7-9; j_gene: TRBJ2-2; abundance: -; CDR3nt: TGTGCCAGCAGCTCGACTAGCGGGGCCGGGGAGCTGTTTTTT; CDR3aa: CASSSTSGAGELFF
d_gene: -; v_gene: TRBV4-3; j_gene: TRBJ1-1; abundance: -; CDR3nt: TGCGCCAGCAGCCAAGATCCGGACACGAACACTGAAGCTTTCTTT; CDR3aa: CASSQDPDTNTEAFF
d_gene: -; v_gene: TRBV23-1; j_gene: TRBJ2-7; abundance: -; CDR3nt: TGCGCCAGCAGTCGTCCAAAAAGCAGGTACTTC; CDR3aa: CASSRPKSRYF
d_gene: -; v_gene: TRBV9; j_gene: TRBJ2-3; abundance: -; CDR3nt: TGTGCCAGCAGCCCCCAGGGGGGGACAGATACGCAGTATTTT; CDR3aa: CASSPQGGTDTQYF
d_gene: -; v_gene: TRBV18; j_gene: TRBJ2-5; abundance: -; CDR3nt: TGTGCCAGCTCACCACGGCCGAAAGAGACCCAGTACTTC; CDR3aa: CASSPRPKETQYF
d_gene: TRBD1; v_gene: TRBV7-8; j_gene: TRBJ1-5; abundance: once; CDR3nt: TGTGCCAGCAGCCTAGCTTCGGACACAGGGGGCCGAATCCAGCCCCAGCATTTT; CDR3aa: CASSLASDTGGRIQPQHF
d_gene: -; v_gene: TRBV5-1; j_gene: TRBJ2-5; abundance: -; CDR3nt: TGCGCCAGCAGACCTACAGGGGAGACCCAGTACTTC; CDR3aa: CASRPTGETQYF
d_gene: -; v_gene: TRBV25-1; j_gene: TRBJ1-1; abundance: once; CDR3nt: TGTGCCAGCAGTGAATCTACGTTTGTCGGCACTGAAGCTTTCTTT; CDR3aa: CASSESTFVGTEAFF
d_gene: -; v_gene: TRBV19; j_gene: TRBJ2-5; abundance: once; CDR3nt: TGTGCCAGTAGTATAGGGGGGGGCAGGGAAGAGACCCAGTACTTC; CDR3aa: CASSIGGGREETQYF
d_gene: -; v_gene: TRBV10-3; j_gene: TRBJ1-3; abundance: -; CDR3nt: TGTGCCATCAGTGACCGGACGTCTCCCTCTGGAAACACCATATATTTT; CDR3aa: CAISDRTSPSGNTIYF
d_gene: -; v_gene: TRBV20-1; j_gene: TRBJ1-1; abundance: -; CDR3nt: TGCAGTGCTAGGGAGGGAGAAGCTTTCTTT; CDR3aa: CSAREGEAFF
d_gene: TRBD1; v_gene: TRBV7-8; j_gene: TRBJ2-7; abundance: -; CDR3nt: TGTGCCAGCAGCCCTTGGACAGGGTACTCCTACGAGCAGTACTTC; CDR3aa: CASSPWTGYSYEQYF
d_gene: -; v_gene: TRBV5-6; j_gene: TRBJ1-1; abundance: -; CDR3nt: TGTGCCAGCAGCCGGGACAATGAAGCTTTCTTT; CDR3aa: CASSRDNEAFF
d_gene: -; v_gene: TRBV2; j_gene: TRBJ1-1; abundance: -; CDR3nt: TGTGCCAGCAGACCTTACAGGGAACAAAACACTGAAGCTTTCTTT; CDR3aa: CASRPYREQNTEAFF
d_gene: TRBD1; v_gene: TRBV19; j_gene: TRBJ1-1; abundance: -; CDR3nt: TGTGCCAGTATTAGGAGGGGGCGACACACTGAAGCTTTCTTT; CDR3aa: CASIRRGRHTEAFF
d_gene: -; v_gene: TRBV10-3; j_gene: TRBJ1-5; abundance: -; CDR3nt: TGTGCCATCGCCGCGAGACAGGATAGCAATCAGCCCCAGCATTTT; CDR3aa: CAIAARQDSNQPQHF
d_gene: TRBD1; v_gene: TRBV6-1; j_gene: TRBJ2-2; abundance: few; CDR3nt: TGTGCCAGCAGTGAGGGAGGACAGGGTGTCACCGGGGAGCTGTTTTTT; CDR3aa: CASSEGGQGVTGELFF
d_gene: TRBD2; v_gene: TRBV7-2; j_gene: TRBJ2-1; abundance: -; CDR3nt: TGTGCCAGCAGCTCTACTAGCGGGGCCCATCAGGAGCAGTTCTTC; CDR3aa: CASSSTSGAHQEQFF
d_gene: -; v_gene: TRBV2; j_gene: TRBJ2-5; abundance: -; CDR3nt: TGTGCCAGCAGAGGGGACCAAGAGACCCAGTACTTC; CDR3aa: CASRGDQETQYF
d_gene: TRBD2; v_gene: TRBV19; j_gene: TRBJ2-1; abundance: -; CDR3nt: TGTGCCAGTAGGAGCGGGGGGTACAATGAGCAGTTCTTC; CDR3aa: CASRSGGYNEQFF
d_gene: -; v_gene: TRBV19; j_gene: TRBJ1-5; abundance: once; CDR3nt: TGTGCCAGTAAGGCGGGGTACCCGGGCCATCAGCCCCAGCATTTT; CDR3aa: CASKAGYPGHQPQHF
d_gene: -; v_gene: TRBV4-1; j_gene: TRBJ1-1; abundance: -; CDR3nt: TGCGCCAGCAGCCAAGAAGGGCTAGTCGACACTGAAGCTTTCTTT; CDR3aa: CASSQEGLVDTEAFF
d_gene: TRBD2; v_gene: TRBV4-1; j_gene: TRBJ2-1; abundance: -; CDR3nt: TGCGCCAGCAGCCAAGATGGAGCGGGGGGGCCGCGGAATGAGCAGTTCTTC; CDR3aa: CASSQDGAGGPRNEQFF
d_gene: -; v_gene: TRBV10-1; j_gene: TRBJ1-5; abundance: -; CDR3nt: TGCGCCAGCATGGTAACAGACTTCTATAGCAATCAGCCCCAGCATTTT; CDR3aa: CASMVTDFYSNQPQHF
d_gene: -; v_gene: TRBV2; j_gene: TRBJ1-2; abundance: -; CDR3nt: TGTGCCAGCAGGCCTCGGACGGAGGCTAACTATGGCTACACCTTC; CDR3aa: CASRPRTEANYGYTF
d_gene: -; v_gene: TRBV15; j_gene: TRBJ2-7; abundance: -; CDR3nt: TGTGCCGCATGCCCCGGCTCCTACGAGCAGTACTTC; CDR3aa: CAACPGSYEQYF
d_gene: -; v_gene: TRBV7-8; j_gene: TRBJ2-4; abundance: -; CDR3nt: TGTGCCAGCAGCTTAGAGGGTCTTCTAGCCAAAAACATTCAGTACTTC; CDR3aa: CASSLEGLLAKNIQYF
d_gene: TRBD1; v_gene: TRBV18; j_gene: TRBJ2-2; abundance: -; CDR3nt: TGTGCCAGCTCACTGGGACAGGAGAACACCGGGGAGCTGTTTTTT; CDR3aa: CASSLGQENTGELFF
d_gene: TRBD2; v_gene: TRBV11-2; j_gene: TRBJ2-2; abundance: -; CDR3nt: TGTGCCAGCAGCAGCCGACTAGCGGGGGGGCTTAGCACCGGGGAGCTGTTTTTT; CDR3aa: CASSSRLAGGLSTGELFF
d_gene: TRBD1; v_gene: TRBV5-8; j_gene: TRBJ2-1; abundance: -; CDR3nt: TGTGCCAGCAGCCGGGACAGGGTTAATGAGCAGTTCTTC; CDR3aa: CASSRDRVNEQFF
d_gene: -; v_gene: TRBV7-8; j_gene: TRBJ2-3; abundance: -; CDR3nt: TGTGCCAGCAGCTCGGACTTCCAAAGCACAGATACGCAGTATTTT; CDR3aa: CASSSDFQSTDTQYF
d_gene: TRBD1; v_gene: TRBV30; j_gene: TRBJ2-3; abundance: -; CDR3nt: TGTGCCATTACGGGACAGCGCGCAGATACGCAGTATTTT; CDR3aa: CAITGQRADTQYF
d_gene: -; v_gene: TRBV9; j_gene: TRBJ2-7; abundance: -; CDR3nt: TGTGCCAGCAGCTCCCATGGGACCTCCTACGAGCAGTACTTC; CDR3aa: CASSSHGTSYEQYF
d_gene: -; v_gene: TRBV7-2; j_gene: TRBJ1-1; abundance: -; CDR3nt: TGTGCCAGCAGGCCTACAGGGTACACTGAAGCTTTCTTT; CDR3aa: CASRPTGYTEAFF
d_gene: -; v_gene: TRBV6-1; j_gene: TRBJ1-5; abundance: -; CDR3nt: TGTGCCAGCACGCTCATCGATAGCAATCAGCCCCAGCATTTT; CDR3aa: CASTLIDSNQPQHF
d_gene: -; v_gene: TRBV21-1; j_gene: TRBJ2-7; abundance: -; CDR3nt: TGTGCCAGCAGCAGGAACGGGACGGCACCCTACGAGCAGTACTTC; CDR3aa: CASSRNGTAPYEQYF
d_gene: -; v_gene: TRBV30; j_gene: TRBJ1-1; abundance: -; CDR3nt: TGTGCCTGGAGTGTTTATCCGAACACTGAAGCTTTCTTT; CDR3aa: CAWSVYPNTEAFF
d_gene: TRBD2; v_gene: TRBV5-1; j_gene: TRBJ2-5; abundance: -; CDR3nt: TGCGCCAGCAGCTTGAAAGGGACTAGCGTCCAAGAGACCCAGTACTTC; CDR3aa: CASSLKGTSVQETQYF
d_gene: -; v_gene: TRBV2; j_gene: TRBJ1-1; abundance: -; CDR3nt: TGTGCCAGCAGATGGACGGAAAACACTGAAGCTTTCTTT; CDR3aa: CASRWTENTEAFF
d_gene: TRBD2; v_gene: TRBV2; j_gene: TRBJ2-2; abundance: -; CDR3nt: TGTGCCGGGGAGCGGGGAGAGAACACCGGGGAGCTGTTTTTT; CDR3aa: CAGERGENTGELFF
d_gene: -; v_gene: TRBV9; j_gene: TRBJ2-5; abundance: -; CDR3nt: TGTGCCAGCAGCGTAGCTCTGGACCTCCAAGAGACCCAGTACTTC; CDR3aa: CASSVALDLQETQYF
d_gene: TRBD1; v_gene: TRBV28; j_gene: TRBJ2-1; abundance: -; CDR3nt: TGTGCCAGCAGAACCCCGGGACAGGGCCATGAGCAGTTCTTC; CDR3aa: CASRTPGQGHEQFF
d_gene: -; v_gene: TRBV6-5; j_gene: TRBJ2-7; abundance: -; CDR3nt: TGTGCCAGCAGTTATTCTAATCAGGGTCGGGGCGAGCAGTACTTC; CDR3aa: CASSYSNQGRGEQYF